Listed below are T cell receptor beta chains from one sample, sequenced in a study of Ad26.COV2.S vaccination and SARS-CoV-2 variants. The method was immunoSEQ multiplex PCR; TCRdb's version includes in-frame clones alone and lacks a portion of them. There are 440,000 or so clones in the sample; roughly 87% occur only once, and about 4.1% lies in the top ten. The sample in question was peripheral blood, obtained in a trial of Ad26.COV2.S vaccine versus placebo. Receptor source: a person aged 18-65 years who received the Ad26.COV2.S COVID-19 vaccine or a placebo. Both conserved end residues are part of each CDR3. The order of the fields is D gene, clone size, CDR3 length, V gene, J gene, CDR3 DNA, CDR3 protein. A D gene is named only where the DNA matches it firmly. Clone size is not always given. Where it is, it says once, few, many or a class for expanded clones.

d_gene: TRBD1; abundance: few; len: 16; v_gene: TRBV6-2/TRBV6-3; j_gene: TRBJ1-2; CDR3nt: TGTGCCAGCAGTCAACCTCCGGGACAGGGTTTTTATGGCTACACCTTC; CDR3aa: CASSQPPGQGFYGYTF
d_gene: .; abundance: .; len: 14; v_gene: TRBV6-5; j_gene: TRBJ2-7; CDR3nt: TGTGCCAGCAACAGAGGCGGGGTCTCCTACGAGCAGTACTTC; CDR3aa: CASNRGGVSYEQYF
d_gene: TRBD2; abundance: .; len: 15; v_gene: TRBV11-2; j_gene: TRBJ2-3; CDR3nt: TGTGTCAGCAGCTTTAGCGGGAAGAGCACAGATACGCAGTATTTT; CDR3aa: CVSSFSGKSTDTQYF
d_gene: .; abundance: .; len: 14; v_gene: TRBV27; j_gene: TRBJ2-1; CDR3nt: TGTGCCAGCCAGACAGCCAGCTCCTACAATGAGCAGTTCTTC; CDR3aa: CASQTASSYNEQFF
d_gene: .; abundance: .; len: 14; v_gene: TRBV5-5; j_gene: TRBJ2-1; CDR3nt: TGTGCCAGCAGCTTGTCCAGGGTTCACAATGAGCAGTTCTTC; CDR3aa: CASSLSRVHNEQFF
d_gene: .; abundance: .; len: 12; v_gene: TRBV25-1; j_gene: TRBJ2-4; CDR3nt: TGTGCCAGCAGCCCGCTGGGGAACATTCAGTACTTC; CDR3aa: CASSPLGNIQYF
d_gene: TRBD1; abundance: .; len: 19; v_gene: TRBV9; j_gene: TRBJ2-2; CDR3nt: TGTGCCAGCAGCGTTCACCCCGGGACAGGGTCGGTGAACACCGGGGAGCTGTTTTTT; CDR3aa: CASSVHPGTGSVNTGELFF
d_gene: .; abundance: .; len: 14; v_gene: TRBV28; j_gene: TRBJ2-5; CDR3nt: TGTGCCAGCAGTTGGGGGGCAGGGATTGAGACCCAGTACTTC; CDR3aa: CASSWGAGIETQYF
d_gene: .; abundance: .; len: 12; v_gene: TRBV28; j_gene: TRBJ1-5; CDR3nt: TGTGCCAGCCGTTCTGCAGGACAGCCCCAGCATTTT; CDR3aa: CASRSAGQPQHF
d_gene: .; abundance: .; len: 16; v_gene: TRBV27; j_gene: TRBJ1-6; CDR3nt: TGTGCCAGCAGTTCCCAACCGGGACGGTATAATTCACCCCTCCACTTT; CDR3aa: CASSSQPGRYNSPLHF
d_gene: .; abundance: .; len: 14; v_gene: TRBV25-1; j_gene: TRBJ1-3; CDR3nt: TGTGCCAGCTTCGAGGCAGGCTCTGGAAACACCATATATTTT; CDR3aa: CASFEAGSGNTIYF
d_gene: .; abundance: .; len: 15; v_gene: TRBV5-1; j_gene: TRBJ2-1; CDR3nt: TGCGCCAGCAGCTTGGCGGTGGCCCCCCTCAATGAGCAGTTCTTC; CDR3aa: CASSLAVAPLNEQFF
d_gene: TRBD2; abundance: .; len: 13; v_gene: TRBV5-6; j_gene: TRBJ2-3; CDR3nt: TGTGCCAGCAGCTGGGGAGGGCCAGATACGCAGTATTTT; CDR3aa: CASSWGGPDTQYF
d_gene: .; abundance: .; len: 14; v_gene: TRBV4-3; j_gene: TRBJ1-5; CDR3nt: TGCACCAGCAGCCACCGAACAGAGAATCAGCCCCAGCATTTT; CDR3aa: CTSSHRTENQPQHF
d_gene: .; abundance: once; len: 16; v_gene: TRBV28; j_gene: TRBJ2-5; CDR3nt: TGTGCCAGCAGTTACCCCGGGAGTCAGCCTCAAGAGACCCAGTACTTC; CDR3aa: CASSYPGSQPQETQYF
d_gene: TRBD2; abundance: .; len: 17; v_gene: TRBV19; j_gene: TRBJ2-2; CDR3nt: TGTGCCAGTACGGGGAGTGCGGGAGGGCCTGGCACCGGGGAGCTGTTTTTT; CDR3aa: CASTGSAGGPGTGELFF
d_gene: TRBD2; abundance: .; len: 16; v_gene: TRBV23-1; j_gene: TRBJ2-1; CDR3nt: TGCGCCAGCAGTCAACGTGGAATAGCGGGAGACAATGAGCAGTTCTTC; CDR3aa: CASSQRGIAGDNEQFF
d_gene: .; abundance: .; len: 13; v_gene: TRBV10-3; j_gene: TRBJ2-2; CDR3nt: TGTGCCATCAGCCTCACTAGACCCGGGGAGCTGTTTTTT; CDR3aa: CAISLTRPGELFF
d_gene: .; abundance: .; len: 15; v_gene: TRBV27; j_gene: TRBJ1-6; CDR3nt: TGTGCCAGCACTCCATACTCGCCCGATAATTCACCCCTCCACTTT; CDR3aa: CASTPYSPDNSPLHF
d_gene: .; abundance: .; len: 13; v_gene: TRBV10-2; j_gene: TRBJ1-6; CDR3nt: TGCGCCAGCAGTGAGTCTGAGGGCTCACCCCTCCACTTT; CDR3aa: CASSESEGSPLHF
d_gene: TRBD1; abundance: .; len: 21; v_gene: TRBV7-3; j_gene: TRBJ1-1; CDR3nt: TGTGCCAGCAGCTTCAGGACGGTGGGGACAGGGGGTCCCTTTAGAAACACTGAAGCTTTCTTT; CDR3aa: CASSFRTVGTGGPFRNTEAFF
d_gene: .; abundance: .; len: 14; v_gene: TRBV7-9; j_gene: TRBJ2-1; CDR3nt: TGTGCCAGCAGCCTGGGTGCCGGTCCTTATGAGCAGTTCTTC; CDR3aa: CASSLGAGPYEQFF
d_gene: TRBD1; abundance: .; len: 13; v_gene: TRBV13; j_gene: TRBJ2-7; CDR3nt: TGTGCCAGCAGCCAAGACAGGGTTGGAGAGCAGTACTTC; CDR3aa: CASSQDRVGEQYF
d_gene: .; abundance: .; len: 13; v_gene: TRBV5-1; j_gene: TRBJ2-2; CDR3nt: TGCGCCAGCAGCTACCCGGAACCGGGGCAGCTGTTTTTT; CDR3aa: CASSYPEPGQLFF
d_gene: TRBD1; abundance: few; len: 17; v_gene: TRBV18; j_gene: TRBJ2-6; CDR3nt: TGTGCCAGCTCACCCGGGACAGGAAGCTCTGGGGCCAACGTCCTGACTTTC; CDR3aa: CASSPGTGSSGANVLTF
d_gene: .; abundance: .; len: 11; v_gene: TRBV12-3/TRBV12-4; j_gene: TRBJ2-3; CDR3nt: TGTGCCAGCAGTTTAGGTGATACGCAGTATTTT; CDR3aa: CASSLGDTQYF
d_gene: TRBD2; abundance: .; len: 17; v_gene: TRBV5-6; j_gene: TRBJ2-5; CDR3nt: TGTGCCAGCAGCCACAAGACCTCCAATAGCGGGCAAGAGACCCAGTACTTC; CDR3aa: CASSHKTSNSGQETQYF
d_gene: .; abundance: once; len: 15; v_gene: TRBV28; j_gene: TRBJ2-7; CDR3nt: TGTGCCAGCAGCTTATGGCCCGCAGCGAACTACGAGCAGTACTTC; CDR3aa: CASSLWPAANYEQYF
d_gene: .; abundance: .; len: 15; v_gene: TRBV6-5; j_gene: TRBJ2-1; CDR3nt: TGTGCCAGCAGTTTTACAGGGCGCAGCTACAATGAGCAGTTCTTC; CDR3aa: CASSFTGRSYNEQFF
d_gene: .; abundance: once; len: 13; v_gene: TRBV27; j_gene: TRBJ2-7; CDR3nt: TGTGCCAGCAGTCCCCACTGGGGGAGCGAGCAGTACTTC; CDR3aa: CASSPHWGSEQYF
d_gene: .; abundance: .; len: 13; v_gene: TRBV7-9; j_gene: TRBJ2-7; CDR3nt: TGTGCCAGCATCCCCAGGCTGGGATACGAGCAGTACTTC; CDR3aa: CASIPRLGYEQYF
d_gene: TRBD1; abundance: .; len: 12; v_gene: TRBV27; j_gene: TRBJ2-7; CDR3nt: TGTGCCAGCAGAGGGGGCGGCTACGAGCAGTACTTC; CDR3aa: CASRGGGYEQYF
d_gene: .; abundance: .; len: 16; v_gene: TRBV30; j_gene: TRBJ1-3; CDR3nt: TGTGCCTGGAGCGCACCGGGATCGAGCTCTGGAAACACCATATATTTT; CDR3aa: CAWSAPGSSSGNTIYF
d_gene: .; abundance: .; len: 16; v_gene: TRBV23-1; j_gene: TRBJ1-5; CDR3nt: TGCGCCAGCAGTCAGGTGACAGTGTATAGCAATCAGCCCCAGCATTTT; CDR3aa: CASSQVTVYSNQPQHF
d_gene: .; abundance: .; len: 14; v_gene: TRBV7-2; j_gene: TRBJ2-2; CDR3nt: TGTGCCAGCCAGGACAGACAGCGAGCCGGGGAGCTGTTTTTT; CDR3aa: CASQDRQRAGELFF
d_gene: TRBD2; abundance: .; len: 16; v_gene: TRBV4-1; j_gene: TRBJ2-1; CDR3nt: TGCGCCAGCAGCCCTAGCGGATCCAGCTCCTACAATGAGCAGTTCTTC; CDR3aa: CASSPSGSSSYNEQFF
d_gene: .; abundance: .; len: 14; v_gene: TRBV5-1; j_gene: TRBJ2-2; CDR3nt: TGCGCCAGCAAGGCGGCGTCGAACACCGGGGAGCTGTTTTTT; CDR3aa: CASKAASNTGELFF
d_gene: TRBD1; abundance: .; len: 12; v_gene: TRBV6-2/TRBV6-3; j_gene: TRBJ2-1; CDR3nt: TGTGCCAGCAGCCTGACAGGGAATGAGCAGTTCTTC; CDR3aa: CASSLTGNEQFF
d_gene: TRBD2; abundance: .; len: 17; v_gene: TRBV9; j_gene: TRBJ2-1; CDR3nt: TGTGCCAGCAGCGCCTCGGGAGGGAATCGGGGTGCGAATGAGCAGTTCTTC; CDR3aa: CASSASGGNRGANEQFF
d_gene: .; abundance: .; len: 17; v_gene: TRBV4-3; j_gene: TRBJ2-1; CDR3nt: TGCGCCAGCAGGCCCTCCCGGGACGGGGGGCTCTACAATGAGCAGTTCTTC; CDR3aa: CASRPSRDGGLYNEQFF
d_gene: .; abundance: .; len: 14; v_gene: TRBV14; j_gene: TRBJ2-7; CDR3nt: TGTGCCAGCAGCCAAGGACAGTATCCCCACGAGCAGTACTTC; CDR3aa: CASSQGQYPHEQYF
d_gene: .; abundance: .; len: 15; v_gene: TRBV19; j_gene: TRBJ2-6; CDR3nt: TGTGCCAGTAGTATCGGGATAGCCGGGGCCAACGTCCTGACTTTC; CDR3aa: CASSIGIAGANVLTF
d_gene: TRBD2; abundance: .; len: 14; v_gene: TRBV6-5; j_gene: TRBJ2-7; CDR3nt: TGTGCCAGCACCGTACAGCGGGGTAACTACGAGCAGTACTTC; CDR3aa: CASTVQRGNYEQYF
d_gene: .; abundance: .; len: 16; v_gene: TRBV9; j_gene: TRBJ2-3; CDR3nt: TGTGCCAGCAGCGTAGATCCAGGGGGGAGTACAGATACGCAGTATTTT; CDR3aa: CASSVDPGGSTDTQYF
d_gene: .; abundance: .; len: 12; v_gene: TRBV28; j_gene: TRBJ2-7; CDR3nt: TGTGCCAGCAGTTTAGAAGGGGACGAGCAGTACTTC; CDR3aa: CASSLEGDEQYF
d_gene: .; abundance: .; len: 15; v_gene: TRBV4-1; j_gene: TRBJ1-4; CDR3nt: TGCGCCAGCAGCCCATACACGGGGACGGCTGAAAAACTGTTTTTT; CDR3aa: CASSPYTGTAEKLFF
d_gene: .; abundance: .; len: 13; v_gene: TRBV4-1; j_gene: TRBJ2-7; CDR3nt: TGCGCCAGCAGCCCCGGAGGAGACTACGAGCAGTACTTC; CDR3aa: CASSPGGDYEQYF
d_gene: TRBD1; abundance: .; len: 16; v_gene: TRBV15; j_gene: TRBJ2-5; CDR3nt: TGTGCCACCAGCAGAGATCTGGACAGGGCACAAGAGACCCAGTACTTC; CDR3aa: CATSRDLDRAQETQYF
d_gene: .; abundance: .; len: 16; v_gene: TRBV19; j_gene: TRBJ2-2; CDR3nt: TGTGCCAGTAGGCCCCTCAGGGGCCGAAACACCGGGGAGCTGTTTTTT; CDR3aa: CASRPLRGRNTGELFF
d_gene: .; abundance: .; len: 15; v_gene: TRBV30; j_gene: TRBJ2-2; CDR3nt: TGTGCCTGGCAGGGGGGGGTTCGGTACACCGGGGAGCTGTTTTTT; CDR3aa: CAWQGGVRYTGELFF
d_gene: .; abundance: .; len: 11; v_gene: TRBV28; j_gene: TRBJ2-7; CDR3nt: TGTGCCAGCAGTCCAAATAACGAGCAGTACTTC; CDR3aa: CASSPNNEQYF
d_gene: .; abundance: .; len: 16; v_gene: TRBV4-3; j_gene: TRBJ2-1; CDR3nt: TGCGCCAGCAGCCAAGGGGGACCCTCAACCTACAATGAGCAGTTCTTC; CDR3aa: CASSQGGPSTYNEQFF
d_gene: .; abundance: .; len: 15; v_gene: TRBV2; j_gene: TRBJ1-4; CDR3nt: TGTGCCAGCAGTGAAGCTTTAGGGAGAGGAGAAAAACTGTTTTTT; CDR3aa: CASSEALGRGEKLFF
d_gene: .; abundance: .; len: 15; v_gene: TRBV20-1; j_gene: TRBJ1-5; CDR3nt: TGCAGTGCTAGTGAGTCGGGTTATAGCAATCAGCCCCAGCATTTT; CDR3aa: CSASESGYSNQPQHF
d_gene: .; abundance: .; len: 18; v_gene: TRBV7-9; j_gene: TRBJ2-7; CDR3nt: TGTGCCAGCAGTACAACCTACGGCGGGACCCCTGTTTCCTACGAGCAGTACTTC; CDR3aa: CASSTTYGGTPVSYEQYF
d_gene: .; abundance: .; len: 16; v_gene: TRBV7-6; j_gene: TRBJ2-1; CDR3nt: TGTGCCAGCAGCCCCCTGAAGGGACATACCTACAATGAGCAGTTCTTC; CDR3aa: CASSPLKGHTYNEQFF